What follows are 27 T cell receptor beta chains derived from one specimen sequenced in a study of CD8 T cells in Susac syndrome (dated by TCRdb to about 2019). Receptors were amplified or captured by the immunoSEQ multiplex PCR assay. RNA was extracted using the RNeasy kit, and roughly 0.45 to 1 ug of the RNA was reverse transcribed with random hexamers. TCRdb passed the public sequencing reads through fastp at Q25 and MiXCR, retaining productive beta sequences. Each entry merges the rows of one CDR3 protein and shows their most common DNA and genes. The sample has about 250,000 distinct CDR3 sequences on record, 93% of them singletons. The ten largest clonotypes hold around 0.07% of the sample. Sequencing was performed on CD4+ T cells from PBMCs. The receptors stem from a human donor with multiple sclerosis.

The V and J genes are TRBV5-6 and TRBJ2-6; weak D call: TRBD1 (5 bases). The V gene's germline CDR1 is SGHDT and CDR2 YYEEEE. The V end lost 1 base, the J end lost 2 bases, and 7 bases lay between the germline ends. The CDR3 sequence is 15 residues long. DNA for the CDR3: TGTGCCAGCAGCTTGAGGGGCACTGGGGCCAACGTCCTGACTTTC. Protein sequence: CASSLRGTGANVLTF.

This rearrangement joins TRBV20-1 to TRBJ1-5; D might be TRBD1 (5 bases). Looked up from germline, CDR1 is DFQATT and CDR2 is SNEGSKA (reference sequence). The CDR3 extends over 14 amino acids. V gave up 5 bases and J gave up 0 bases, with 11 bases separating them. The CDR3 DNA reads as TGCAGTGCTCGACAGAGTTATAGCAATCAGCCCCAGCATTTT. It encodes CSARQSYSNQPQHF.

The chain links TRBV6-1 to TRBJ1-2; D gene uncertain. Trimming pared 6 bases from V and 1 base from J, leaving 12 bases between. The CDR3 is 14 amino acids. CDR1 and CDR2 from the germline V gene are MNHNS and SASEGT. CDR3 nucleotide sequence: TGTGCCAGCAGATCCGCCGGGGTTAACTATGGCTACACCTTC. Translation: CASRSAGVNYGYTF.

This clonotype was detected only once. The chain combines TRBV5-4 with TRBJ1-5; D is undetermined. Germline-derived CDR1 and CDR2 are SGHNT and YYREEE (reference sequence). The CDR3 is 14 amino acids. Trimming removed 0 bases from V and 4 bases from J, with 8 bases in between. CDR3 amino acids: CASSLDGVNQPQHF. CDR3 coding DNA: TGTGCCAGCAGCTTGGATGGGGTAAATCAGCCCCAGCATTTT.

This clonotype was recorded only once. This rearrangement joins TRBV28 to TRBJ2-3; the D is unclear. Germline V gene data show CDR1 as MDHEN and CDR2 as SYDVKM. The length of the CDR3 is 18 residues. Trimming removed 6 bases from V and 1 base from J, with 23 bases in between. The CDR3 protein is CASRLISSRTWGTDTQYF. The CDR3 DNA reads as TGTGCCAGCAGATTGATCTCGTCCCGAACTTGGGGCACAGATACGCAGTATTTT.

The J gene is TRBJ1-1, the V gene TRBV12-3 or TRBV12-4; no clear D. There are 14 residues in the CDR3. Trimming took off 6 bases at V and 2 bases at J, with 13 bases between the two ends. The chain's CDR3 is CASSRLGFNTEAFF. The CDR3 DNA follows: TGTGCCAGCAGCCGCCTTGGGTTCAACACTGAAGCTTTCTTT.

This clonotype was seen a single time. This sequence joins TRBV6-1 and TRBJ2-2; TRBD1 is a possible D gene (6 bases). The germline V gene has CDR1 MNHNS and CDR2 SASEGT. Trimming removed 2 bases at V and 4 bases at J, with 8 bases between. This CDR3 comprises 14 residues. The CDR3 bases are TGTGCCAGCAGTGAAATCAGGGGCACCGGGGAGCTGTTTTTT. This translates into CASSEIRGTGELFF.

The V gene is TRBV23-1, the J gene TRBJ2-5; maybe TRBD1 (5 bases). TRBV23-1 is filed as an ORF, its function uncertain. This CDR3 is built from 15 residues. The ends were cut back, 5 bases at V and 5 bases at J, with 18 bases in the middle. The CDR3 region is CASSTRAAKGETQYF. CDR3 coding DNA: TGCGCCAGCAGTACCCGGGCCGCCAAGGGGGAGACCCAGTACTTC.

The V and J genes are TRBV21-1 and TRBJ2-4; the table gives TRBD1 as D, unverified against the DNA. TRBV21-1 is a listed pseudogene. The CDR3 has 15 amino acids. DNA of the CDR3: TGTGCCAGCATCGAAACGGGACAGGGAGTTGGCATTCAGTACTTC. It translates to CASIETGQGVGIQYF.

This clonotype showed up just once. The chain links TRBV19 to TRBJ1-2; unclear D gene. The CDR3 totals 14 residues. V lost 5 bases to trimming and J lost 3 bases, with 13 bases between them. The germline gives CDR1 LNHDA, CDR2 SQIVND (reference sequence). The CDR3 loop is CASSRQVGDYGYTF. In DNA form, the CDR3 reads TGTGCCAGTAGTCGCCAGGTTGGGGACTATGGCTACACCTTC.

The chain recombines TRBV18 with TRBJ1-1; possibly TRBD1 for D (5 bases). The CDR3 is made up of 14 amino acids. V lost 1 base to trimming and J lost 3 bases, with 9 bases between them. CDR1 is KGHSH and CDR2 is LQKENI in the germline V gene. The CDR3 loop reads CASSPRGSDTEAFF. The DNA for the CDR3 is TGTGCCAGCTCACCACGGGGGTCTGACACTGAAGCTTTCTTT.

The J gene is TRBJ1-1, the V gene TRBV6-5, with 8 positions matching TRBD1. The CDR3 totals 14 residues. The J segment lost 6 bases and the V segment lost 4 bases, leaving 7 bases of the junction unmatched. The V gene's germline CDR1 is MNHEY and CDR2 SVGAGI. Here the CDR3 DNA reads TGTGCCAGCAGTTTCCTGACAGGGGAGGCTGAAGCTTTCTTT. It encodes CASSFLTGEAEAFF.

The CDR3 spells CASSHRRRGSRGYTF. CDR3 sequence (DNA): TGTGCCAGCAGCCACCGCCGTCGAGGGTCTAGAGGCTACACCTTC. The V and J genes are TRBV3-1 and TRBJ1-2, with no clear D. Germline V gene sequence: CDR1 LGHDT, CDR2 YNNKEL (reference sequence). Trimming removed 3 bases from V and 8 bases from J, with 19 bases in between. The CDR3 is 15 amino acids.

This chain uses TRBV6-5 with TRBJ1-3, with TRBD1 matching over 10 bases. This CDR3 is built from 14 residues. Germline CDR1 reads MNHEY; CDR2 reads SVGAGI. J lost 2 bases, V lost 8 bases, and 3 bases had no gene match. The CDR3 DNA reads TGTGCCAGCTCCGGGACAGGGGCTGGAAACACCATATATTTT. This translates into CASSGTGAGNTIYF.

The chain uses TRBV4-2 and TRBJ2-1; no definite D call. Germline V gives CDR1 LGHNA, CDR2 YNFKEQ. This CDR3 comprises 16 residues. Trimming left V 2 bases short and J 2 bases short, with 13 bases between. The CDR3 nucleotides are TGTGCCAGCAGCCAAACAATATTGGCTGCCTACAATGAGCAGTTCTTC. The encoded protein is CASSQTILAAYNEQFF.

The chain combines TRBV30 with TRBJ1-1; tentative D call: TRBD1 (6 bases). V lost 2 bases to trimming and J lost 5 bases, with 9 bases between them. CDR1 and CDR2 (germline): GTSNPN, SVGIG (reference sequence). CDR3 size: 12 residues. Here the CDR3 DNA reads TGTGCCTGGAGTCAAGGGGGAACTGAAGCTTTCTTT. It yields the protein CAWSQGGTEAFF.

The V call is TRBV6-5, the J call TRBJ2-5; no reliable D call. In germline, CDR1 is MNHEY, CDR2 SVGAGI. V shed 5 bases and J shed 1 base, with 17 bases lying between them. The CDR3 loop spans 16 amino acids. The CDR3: CASSTDGGSFQETQYF. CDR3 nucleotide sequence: TGTGCCAGCAGTACCGACGGCGGCTCGTTCCAAGAGACCCAGTACTTC.

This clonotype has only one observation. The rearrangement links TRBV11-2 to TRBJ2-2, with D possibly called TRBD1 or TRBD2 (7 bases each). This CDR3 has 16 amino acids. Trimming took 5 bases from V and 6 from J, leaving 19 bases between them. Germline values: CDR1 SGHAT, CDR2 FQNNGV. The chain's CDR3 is CASSTRLTGRAGELFF. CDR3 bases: TGTGCCAGCAGCACACGCCTGACAGGGAGGGCCGGGGAGCTGTTTTTT.

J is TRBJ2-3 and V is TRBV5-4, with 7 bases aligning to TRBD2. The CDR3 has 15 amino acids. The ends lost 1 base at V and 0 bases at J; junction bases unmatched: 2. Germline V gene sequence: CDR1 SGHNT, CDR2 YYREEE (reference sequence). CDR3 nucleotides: TGTGCCAGCAGCTTGACTAGCGCTAGCACAGATACGCAGTATTTT. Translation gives CASSLTSASTDTQYF. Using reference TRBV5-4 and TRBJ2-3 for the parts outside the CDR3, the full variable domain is ETGVTQSPTHLIKTRGQQVTLRCSSQSGHNTVSWYQQALGQGPQFIFQYYREEENGRGNFPPRFSGLQFPNYSSELNVNALELDDSALYLCASSLTSASTDTQYFGPGTRLTVL.

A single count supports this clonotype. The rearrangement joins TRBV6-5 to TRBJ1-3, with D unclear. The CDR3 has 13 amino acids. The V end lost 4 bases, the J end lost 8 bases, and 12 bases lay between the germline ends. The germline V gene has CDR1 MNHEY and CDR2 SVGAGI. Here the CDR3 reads CASSSRRGYTIYF. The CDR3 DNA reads TGTGCCAGCAGTTCCCGGCGGGGTTACACCATATATTTT.

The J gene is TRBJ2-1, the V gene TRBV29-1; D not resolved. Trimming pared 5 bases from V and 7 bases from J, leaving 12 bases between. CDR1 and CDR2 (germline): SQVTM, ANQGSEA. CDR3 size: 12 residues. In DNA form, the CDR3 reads TGCAGCGTTTCGTCCTGGGGAAATGAGCAGTTCTTC. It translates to CSVSSWGNEQFF.

Written as DNA, the CDR3 is TGTGCCAGCAGCTTGGGGGTTAGCGGGAACACAGATACGCAGTATTTT. It is translated as CASSLGVSGNTDTQYF. The chain links TRBV5-4 to TRBJ2-3; TRBD2 agrees at 8 bases. The CDR3 is 16 amino acids. Per the germline V gene, CDR1 is SGHNT and CDR2 is YYREEE (reference sequence). The trim removed 0 bases at V and 2 bases at J, leaving 5 bases unmatched.

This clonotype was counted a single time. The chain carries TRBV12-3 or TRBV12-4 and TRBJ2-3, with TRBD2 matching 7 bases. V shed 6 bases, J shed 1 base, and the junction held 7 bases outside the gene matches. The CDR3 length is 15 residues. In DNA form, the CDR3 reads TGTGCCAGCAGCCGGGGGACTACCCGCACAGATACGCAGTATTTT. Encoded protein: CASSRGTTRTDTQYF.

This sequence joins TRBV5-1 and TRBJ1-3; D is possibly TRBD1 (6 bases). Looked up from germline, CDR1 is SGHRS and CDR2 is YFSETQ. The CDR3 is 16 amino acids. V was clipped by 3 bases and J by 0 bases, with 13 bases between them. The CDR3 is CASSSEGGFSGNTIYF. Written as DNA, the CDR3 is TGCGCCAGCAGCTCCGAAGGGGGGTTCTCTGGAAACACCATATATTTT.

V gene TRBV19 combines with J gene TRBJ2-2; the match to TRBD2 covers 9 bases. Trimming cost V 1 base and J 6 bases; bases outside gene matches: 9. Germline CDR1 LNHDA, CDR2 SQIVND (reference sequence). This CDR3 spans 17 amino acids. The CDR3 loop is CASSIGAAGGPPGELFF. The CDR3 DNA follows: TGTGCCAGTAGTATAGGGGCTGCGGGGGGGCCCCCCGGGGAGCTGTTTTTT.

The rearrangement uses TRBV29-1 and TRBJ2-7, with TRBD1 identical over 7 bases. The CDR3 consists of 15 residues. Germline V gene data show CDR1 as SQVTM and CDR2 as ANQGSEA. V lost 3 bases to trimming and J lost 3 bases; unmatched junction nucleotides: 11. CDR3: CSVDVDRVTGYEQYF. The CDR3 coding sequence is TGCAGCGTTGATGTTGACAGGGTTACCGGCTACGAGCAGTACTTC.

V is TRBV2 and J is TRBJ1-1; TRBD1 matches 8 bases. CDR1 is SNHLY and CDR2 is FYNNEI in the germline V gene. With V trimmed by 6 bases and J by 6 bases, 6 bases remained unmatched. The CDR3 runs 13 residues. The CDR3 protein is CASREDRVAEAFF. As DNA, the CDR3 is TGTGCCAGCAGGGAGGACAGGGTTGCTGAAGCTTTCTTT. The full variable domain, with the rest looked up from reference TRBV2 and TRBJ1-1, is EPEVTQTPSHQVTQMGQEVILRCVPISNHLYFYWYRQILGQKVEFLVSFYNNEISEKSEIFDDQFSVERPDGSNFTLKIRSTKLEDSAMYFCASREDRVAEAFFGQGTRLTVV.